This T cell receptor (beta chain) was found in a study of T cell responses to AZD1222 COVID-19 vaccine. Notes on the study in general: Donors skewed white British and female; clonal diversity was possibly underestimated. Within unmutated variant regions lay the reported targets of nearly half of spike-specific TCRs. Baseline testing showed seropositivity in only a handful of AZD1222 recipients. Every sample of the repertoires postdated the peak T cell response.

This clone came up once. Its antigen is undetermined. Profiled with immunoSEQ multiplex PCR; TCRdb holds only in-frame clones, not every one. The sample lists 100,000 to 120,000 clones, approximately 90% occurring once. This CDR3 is built from 14 residues. Germline assignment: CDR1 SNHLY and CDR2 FYNNEI. Between the trimmed V and J ends, which lost 3 bases and 4 bases, there was a span of 12 bases. This chain connects TRBV2 to TRBJ1-2; D gene ambiguous. The TCR was taken from an adult in good health. Sequencing was performed on peripheral blood, taken on day 0 of AZD1222 vaccination. This chain's CDR3 is CASSEGQSFYGYTF. The CDR3 nucleotides read TGTGCCAGCAGTGAGGGTCAGAGCTTCTATGGCTACACCTTC. Together with reference TRBV2 and TRBJ1-2, the CDR3 gives the full variable domain: EPEVTQTPSHQVTQMGQEVILRCVPISNHLYFYWYRQILGQKVEFLVSFYNNEISEKSEIFDDQFSVERPDGSNFTLKIRSTKLEDSAMYFCASSEGQSFYGYTFGSGTRLTVV.